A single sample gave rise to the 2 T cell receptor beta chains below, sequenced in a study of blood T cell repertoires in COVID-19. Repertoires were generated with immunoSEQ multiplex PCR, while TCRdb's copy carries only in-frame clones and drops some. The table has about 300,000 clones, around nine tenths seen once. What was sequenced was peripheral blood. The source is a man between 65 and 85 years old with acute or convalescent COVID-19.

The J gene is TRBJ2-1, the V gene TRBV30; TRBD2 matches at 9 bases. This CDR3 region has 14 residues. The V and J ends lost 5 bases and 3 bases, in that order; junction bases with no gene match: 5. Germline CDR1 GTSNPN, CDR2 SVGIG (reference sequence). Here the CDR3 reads CAWQLRGGYNEQFF. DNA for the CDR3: TGTGCCTGGCAATTGCGGGGGGGCTACAATGAGCAGTTCTTC.

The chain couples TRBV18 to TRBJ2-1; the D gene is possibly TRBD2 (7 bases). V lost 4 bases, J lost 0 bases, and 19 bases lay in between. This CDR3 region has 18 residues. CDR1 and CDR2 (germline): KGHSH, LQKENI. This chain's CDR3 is CASSHREGGRGSYNEQFF. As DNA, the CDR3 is TGTGCCAGCTCACACAGGGAGGGTGGGCGAGGCTCCTACAATGAGCAGTTCTTC.